These T cell receptor beta chains were read from a single sample in a study of spatial heterogeneity in lung cancer. TCRdb analysed the 5' RACE reads with MiXCR anew, one entry per CDR3 protein. The sample lists 900 to 1,300 distinct CDR3 sequences, approximately 30% occurring once. The input for sequencing was lung tumor tissue, taken at surgery. These receptor sequences come from a male donor with early-stage non-small cell lung cancer. The CDR3 runs from the conserved cysteine through the conserved F or W. Fields, in order: V gene, J gene, clone size, D gene, CDR3 protein. The D gene is left open where the match is weak. Not all rows give a size; the values are once, few, many and, for expanded clones, a class.

V gene: TRBV11-2
J gene: TRBJ2-5
clone size: NA
D gene: TRBD2
CDR3 protein: CASSFAGLAGGRETQYF

V gene: TRBV6-1
J gene: TRBJ2-1
clone size: few
D gene: NA
CDR3 protein: CASSGGQGWREGRNEQFF

V gene: TRBV7-6
J gene: TRBJ2-7
clone size: large
D gene: TRBD2
CDR3 protein: CASSQGTSGGTTSYEQYF

V gene: TRBV29-1
J gene: TRBJ1-1
clone size: large
D gene: NA
CDR3 protein: CSVGRTEAFF

V gene: TRBV6-2/TRBV6-3
J gene: TRBJ2-3
clone size: medium-sized
D gene: NA
CDR3 protein: CASSSADTQYF

V gene: TRBV28
J gene: TRBJ1-1
clone size: NA
D gene: TRBD1
CDR3 protein: CASSINRGDTEAFF

V gene: TRBV29-1
J gene: TRBJ2-7
clone size: few
D gene: NA
CDR3 protein: CSVDRGQGYEQYF

V gene: TRBV6-5
J gene: TRBJ1-1
clone size: large
D gene: NA
CDR3 protein: CASRLREGTEAFF

V gene: TRBV5-1
J gene: TRBJ2-1
clone size: NA
D gene: NA
CDR3 protein: CASSLARLRDEQFF

V gene: TRBV11-2
J gene: TRBJ2-1
clone size: large
D gene: NA
CDR3 protein: CASSLVGNEQFF

V gene: TRBV6-6
J gene: TRBJ2-7
clone size: NA
D gene: NA
CDR3 protein: CASSYDLHSYEQYF

V gene: TRBV7-9
J gene: TRBJ1-2
clone size: medium-sized
D gene: TRBD1
CDR3 protein: CASSSGTDYGYTF

V gene: TRBV5-5
J gene: TRBJ2-7
clone size: NA
D gene: NA
CDR3 protein: CASSDSTGTPYEQYF

V gene: TRBV28
J gene: TRBJ2-2
clone size: few
D gene: NA
CDR3 protein: CASGRLANTGELFF

V gene: TRBV2
J gene: TRBJ1-5
clone size: large
D gene: NA
CDR3 protein: CASSERVGNQPQHF

V gene: TRBV7-8
J gene: TRBJ1-2
clone size: medium-sized
D gene: TRBD1
CDR3 protein: CASSLAAGQGAPGYTF

V gene: TRBV6-1
J gene: TRBJ2-6
clone size: NA
D gene: NA
CDR3 protein: CASSPGSSGANVLTF

V gene: TRBV7-2
J gene: TRBJ2-7
clone size: NA
D gene: TRBD2
CDR3 protein: CASSLTSGTNEQYF

V gene: TRBV20-1
J gene: TRBJ2-7
clone size: large
D gene: NA
CDR3 protein: CSARPLDILSYEQYF

V gene: TRBV29-1
J gene: TRBJ1-1
clone size: few
D gene: NA
CDR3 protein: CSVAVMHEEVYEAFF

V gene: TRBV2
J gene: TRBJ2-7
clone size: NA
D gene: NA
CDR3 protein: CASGAGRKYEQYF

V gene: TRBV28
J gene: TRBJ2-2
clone size: medium-sized
D gene: NA
CDR3 protein: CASSLGRTGELFF

V gene: TRBV7-6
J gene: TRBJ2-5
clone size: medium-sized
D gene: NA
CDR3 protein: CASSLSTAYQETQYF

V gene: TRBV6-1
J gene: TRBJ2-7
clone size: medium-sized
D gene: NA
CDR3 protein: CATSYTDATYEQYF

V gene: TRBV7-8
J gene: TRBJ1-5
clone size: NA
D gene: NA
CDR3 protein: CASSPDSWQPQHF

V gene: TRBV4-3
J gene: TRBJ2-1
clone size: medium-sized
D gene: NA
CDR3 protein: CASSQDRSTDEQFF

V gene: TRBV7-3
J gene: TRBJ2-6
clone size: medium-sized
D gene: TRBD1
CDR3 protein: CASRPTGGPPSGANVLTF

V gene: TRBV6-2/TRBV6-3
J gene: TRBJ2-7
clone size: NA
D gene: TRBD2
CDR3 protein: CASTTRLGGDEQYF

V gene: TRBV7-9
J gene: TRBJ1-5
clone size: large
D gene: NA
CDR3 protein: CASEGDGRHQHF

V gene: TRBV18
J gene: TRBJ2-7
clone size: NA
D gene: NA
CDR3 protein: CASSPTVAGLYEQYF

V gene: TRBV10-3
J gene: TRBJ1-1
clone size: NA
D gene: NA
CDR3 protein: CAISEQKGDEAFF

V gene: TRBV29-1
J gene: TRBJ1-2
clone size: large
D gene: NA
CDR3 protein: CSVVGGYGYTF